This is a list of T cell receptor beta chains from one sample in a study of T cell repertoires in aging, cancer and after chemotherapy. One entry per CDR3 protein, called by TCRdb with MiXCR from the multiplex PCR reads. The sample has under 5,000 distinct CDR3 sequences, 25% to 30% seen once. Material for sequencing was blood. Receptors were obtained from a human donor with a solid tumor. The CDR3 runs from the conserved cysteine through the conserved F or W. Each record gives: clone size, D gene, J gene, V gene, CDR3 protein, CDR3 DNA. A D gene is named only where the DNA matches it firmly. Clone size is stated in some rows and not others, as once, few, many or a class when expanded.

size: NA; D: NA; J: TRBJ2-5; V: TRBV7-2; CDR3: CASSYGASQETQYF; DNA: TGTGCTAGCAGCTACGGGGCATCACAAGAGACCCAGTACTTC
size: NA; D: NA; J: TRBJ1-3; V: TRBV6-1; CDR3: CASSEDAYYSGNTIYF; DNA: TGTGCCAGCAGTGAGGACGCCTACTACTCTGGAAACACCATATATTTT
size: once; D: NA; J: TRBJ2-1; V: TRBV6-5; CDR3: CASSSSYDGQFF; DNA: TGTGCCAGCAGTTCCTCCTACGATGGGCAGTTCTTC
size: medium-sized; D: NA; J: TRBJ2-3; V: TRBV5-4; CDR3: CASSLSGRDTQYF; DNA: TGTGCCAGCAGCTTGTCTGGGCGGGATACGCAGTATTTT
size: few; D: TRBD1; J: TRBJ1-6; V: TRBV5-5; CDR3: CASSLGTDLNSPLHF; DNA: TGTGCCAGCAGCTTAGGGACAGATCTAAATTCACCCCTCCACTTT
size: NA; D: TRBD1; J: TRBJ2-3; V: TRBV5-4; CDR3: CASSARGRADTQYF; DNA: TGTGCCAGCAGCGCCAGGGGGCGGGCAGATACGCAGTATTTT
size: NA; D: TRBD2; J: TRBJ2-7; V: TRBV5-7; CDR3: CASSLSLLAGTYEQYF; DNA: TGTGCCAGCAGCTTGTCCTTACTAGCGGGGACCTACGAGCAGTACTTC
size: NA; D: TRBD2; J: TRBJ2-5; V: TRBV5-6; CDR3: CASSLWGRGGQETQYF; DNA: TGTGCCAGCAGCTTGTGGGGGCGGGGGGGTCAAGAGACCCAGTACTTC
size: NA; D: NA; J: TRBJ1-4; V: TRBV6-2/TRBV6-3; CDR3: CASSYLPAATNEKLFF; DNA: TGTGCCAGCAGTTATCTTCCTGCCGCAACTAATGAAAAACTGTTTTTT
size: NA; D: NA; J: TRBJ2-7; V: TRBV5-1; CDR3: CASSSLTGYEQYF; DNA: TGCGCCAGCAGCTCTCTAACAGGCTACGAGCAGTACTTC
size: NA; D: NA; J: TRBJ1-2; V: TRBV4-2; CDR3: CASSQVSGANYGYTF; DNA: TGTGCCAGCAGCCAAGTGTCAGGAGCTAACTATGGCTACACCTTC
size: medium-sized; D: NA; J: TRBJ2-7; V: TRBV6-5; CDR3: CASSYPVGTSGEQYF; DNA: TGTGCCAGCAGTTACCCCGTTGGGACATCGGGTGAGCAGTACTTC
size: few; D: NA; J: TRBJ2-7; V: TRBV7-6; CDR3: CASSPDLFYEQYF; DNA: TGTGCCAGCAGCCCGGACCTTTTCTACGAGCAGTACTTC
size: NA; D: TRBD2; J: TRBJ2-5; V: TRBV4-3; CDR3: CASSQDLAGGPKTQYF; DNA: TGCGCCAGCAGCCAAGATCTAGCGGGGGGACCAAAGACCCAGTACTTC
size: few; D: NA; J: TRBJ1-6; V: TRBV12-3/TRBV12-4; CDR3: CASSLASAKNSPLHF; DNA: TGTGCCAGCAGTTTAGCAAGTGCCAAAAATTCACCCCTCCACTTT
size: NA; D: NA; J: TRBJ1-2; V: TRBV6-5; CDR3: CASSYSSGQGGADGYTF; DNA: TGTGCCAGCAGTTACTCGTCGGGGCAGGGAGGCGCGGATGGCTACACCTTC
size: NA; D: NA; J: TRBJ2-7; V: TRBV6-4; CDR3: CATQTGTRYEQYF; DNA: TGTGCCACCCAGACAGGAACCCGCTACGAGCAGTACTTC
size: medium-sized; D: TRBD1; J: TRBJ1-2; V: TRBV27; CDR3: CASTSNRGYGYTF; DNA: TGTGCCAGCACCTCTAACAGGGGCTATGGCTACACCTTC
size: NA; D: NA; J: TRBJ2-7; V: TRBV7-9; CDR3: CASSSLPLSYEQYF; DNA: TGTGCCAGCAGCTCCCTCCCGCTTAGTTACGAGCAGTACTTC